The 24 T cell receptor beta chains listed next were all sequenced from one sample in a study of blood T cell repertoires in COVID-19 (TCRdb year 2020). The library relied on the immunoSEQ multiplex PCR assay. TCRdb carries this immuneACCESS record with in-frame sequences only. Its versions omit some clonotypes, under half of them owing to an unresolved V gene in the studies checked, with the rest unexplained. The sample table holds more than 150,000 clones, of which around 81% were seen once. The ten largest clones take up around 10% of the sample. The specimen sequenced was peripheral blood. Source of these receptors: a woman of 80 years or more with COVID-19, enrolled during active disease.

The chain recombines TRBV12-3 or TRBV12-4 with TRBJ2-1; perhaps TRBD2 as D (5 bases). The CDR3 has 12 residues. V shed 6 bases and J shed 9 bases, with 12 bases lying between them. The CDR3: CASSLEGPEQFF. As DNA, the CDR3 is TGTGCCAGCAGCCTAGAGGGTCCTGAGCAGTTCTTC.

The chain couples TRBV6-1 to TRBJ1-5, with D possibly matching TRBD1 (6 bases). The CDR3 has 15 amino acids. The V end was cut by 5 bases, the J end by 2 bases, with 13 bases between. CDR1 and CDR2 from the germline V gene are MNHNS and SASEGT. In DNA form, the CDR3 reads TGTGCCAGCAGTAACAGGGTTATGCGCAATCAGCCCCAGCATTTT. Protein product: CASSNRVMRNQPQHF.

V is TRBV7-2 and J is TRBJ2-7, with TRBD2 matching 7 bases. This CDR3 contains 14 residues. The V gene's germline CDR1 is SGHTA and CDR2 FQGNSA. Trimming removed 3 bases from V and 6 bases from J; junction bases left unmatched: 8. CDR3 sequence reads: CASSFDWTSLEQYF. CDR3 sequence (DNA): TGTGCCAGCAGCTTCGATTGGACTAGTCTCGAGCAGTACTTC.

The chain couples TRBV4-3 to TRBJ1-4, with a tentative D call TRBD1 (6 bases). Germline CDR1 is LGHNA and CDR2 is YSLEER. CDR3 length: 16 amino acids. V lost 0 bases, J lost 6 bases, and 14 bases lay in between. CDR3 residues: CASSQDQGGGDEKLFF. CDR3 sequence (DNA): TGCGCCAGCAGCCAAGATCAGGGAGGGGGAGATGAAAAACTGTTTTTT.

The CDR3 nucleotides are TGTGCCAGCAGTGTGAAGGGGTCGAACACCGGGGAGCTGTTTTTT. Translating gives CASSVKGSNTGELFF. The chain has TRBV2 and TRBJ2-2; perhaps TRBD1 as D (5 bases). Germline lookup yields CDR1 SNHLY and CDR2 FYNNEI. CDR3 length: 15 residues. Trimming took 4 bases from V and 0 from J, leaving 9 bases between them.

The chain is built from TRBV3-1 (or the pseudogene TRBV3-2) and TRBJ2-5, with TRBD2 matching over 8 bases. J lost 5 bases, V lost 1 base, and 6 bases had no gene match. CDR3 length: 15 residues. Germline V gene sequence: CDR1 LGHDT, CDR2 YNNKEL (reference sequence). CDR3 nucleotide sequence: TGTGCCAGCAGCCAAGCGGGAGGGCAACGGGAGACCCAGTACTTC. Residues: CASSQAGGQRETQYF.

This clone was found a few times. This chain joins TRBV7-6 and TRBJ2-7; a weak D match, TRBD2 (6 bases). Between the trimmed V and J ends, which lost 0 bases and 3 bases, there was a span of 12 bases. This CDR3 region has 15 residues. Per the germline V gene, CDR1 is SGHVS and CDR2 is FNYEAQ. Written as DNA, the CDR3 is TGTGCCAGCAGCTTAGCGGCCCGGGGAGGCTACGAGCAGTACTTC. It is translated as CASSLAARGGYEQYF.

This clone showed up just a few times. The V and J genes are TRBV19 and TRBJ1-2; 7 nucleotides match TRBD1. V lost 4 bases, J lost 8 bases, and 7 bases stayed unmatched. The CDR3 has 13 residues. Germline V gene lookup returns CDR1 LNHDA and CDR2 SQIVND (reference sequence). The CDR3 DNA follows: TGTGCCAGTAGTAGACACGGGACAGCCGGCTACACCTTC. Its protein is CASSRHGTAGYTF.

The chain joins TRBV19 to TRBJ2-2; 10 bases line up with TRBD2. The CDR3 consists of 13 residues. V lost 9 bases, J lost 6 bases, and 4 bases stayed unmatched. Germline CDR1 LNHDA, CDR2 SQIVND (reference sequence). In DNA form, the CDR3 reads TGTGCCAGCTCTAGCGGGGGCCCCGGGGAGCTGTTTTTT. This translates into CASSSGGPGELFF.

CDR3: CASSRYIAGATDTQYF. The CDR3 coding sequence is TGTGCCAGTAGTAGATATATAGCGGGAGCCACAGATACGCAGTATTTT. The V gene is TRBV19, the J gene TRBJ2-3, with TRBD2 matching over 9 bases. The CDR3 spans 16 residues. The germline V gene has CDR1 LNHDA and CDR2 SQIVND (reference sequence). V was clipped by 4 bases and J by 2 bases; unmatched bases: 7.

In nucleotides, the CDR3 is TGCGCCAGCAGCTTGTGGGACAGGGGGTCTTCACCCCTCCACTTT. It encodes CASSLWDRGSSPLHF. The chain links TRBV5-1 to TRBJ1-6, with TRBD1 matching 11 bases. The CDR3 has 15 amino acids. Germline-derived CDR1 and CDR2 are SGHRS and YFSETQ. V was clipped by 1 base and J by 9 bases; unmatched bases: 3.

This clone was seen a single time. This sequence joins TRBV18 and TRBJ2-7, with 9 bases identical to TRBD1. The CDR3 is made up of 15 amino acids. Trimming took 2 bases from V and 2 from J; bases not matched to a gene: 4. Germline CDR1 and CDR2: KGHSH and LQKENI. CDR3 bases: TGTGCCAGCTCACCAGGGACAGGGAGGACCTACGAGCAGTACTTC. This encodes CASSPGTGRTYEQYF.

This clone has only a few counts. This rearrangement joins TRBV4-3 to TRBJ1-2; D might be TRBD1 (5 bases). The CDR3 extends over 15 amino acids. The V end lost 1 base, the J end lost 0 bases, and 9 bases lay between the germline ends. Germline lookup yields CDR1 LGHNA and CDR2 YSLEER. The CDR3 DNA sequence: TGCGCCAGCAGCCAAGGCGGGGCTACTAACTATGGCTACACCTTC. This codes for CASSQGGATNYGYTF.

The rearrangement uses TRBV6-1 and TRBJ2-6; D is undetermined. V lost 4 bases and J 0 bases, leaving 10 bases between the germline ends. CDR1 is MNHNS and CDR2 is SASEGT in the germline V gene. The CDR3 is 16 residues long. This chain's CDR3 is CASSAPEVSGANVLTF. The CDR3 DNA reads as TGTGCCAGCAGTGCCCCAGAAGTCTCTGGGGCCAACGTCCTGACTTTC.

V gene TRBV28 combines with J gene TRBJ2-2, with TRBD2 matching over 8 bases. Per germline, CDR1 MDHEN and CDR2 SYDVKM. The V and J ends lost 6 bases and 6 bases, in that order; junction bases with no gene match: 9. CDR3 length: 15 amino acids. The chain's CDR3 is CASSPGTSNAGELFF. As DNA, the CDR3 is TGTGCCAGCAGCCCCGGGACTAGTAATGCCGGGGAGCTGTTTTTT. Full variable domain (remainder filled in from reference TRBV28 and TRBJ2-2): DVKVTQSSRYLVKRTGEKVFLECVQDMDHENMFWYRQDPGLGLRLIYFSYDVKMKEKGDIPEGYSVSREKKERFSLILESASTNQTSMYLCASSPGTSNAGELFFGEGSRLTVL.

This clone was seen a single time. The V gene is TRBV15, the J gene TRBJ1-1; TRBD1 aligns across 7 bases. Per germline, CDR1 LNHNV and CDR2 YYDKDF (reference sequence). This CDR3 is 15 amino acids long. The trim removed 5 bases at V and 1 base at J, leaving 7 bases unmatched. CDR3 nucleotide sequence: TGTGCCACCAGCGGCCGGGACAGTCGGAACACTGAAGCTTTCTTT. Residues: CATSGRDSRNTEAFF.

The chain is built from TRBV19 and TRBJ1-4; 10 nucleotides line up with TRBD1. Germline V gives CDR1 LNHDA, CDR2 SQIVND (reference sequence). The length of the CDR3 is 15 residues. V trimming: 7 bases; J trimming: 6 bases; junction bases outside the gene matches: 8. The CDR3 DNA reads TGTGCCAGTAAGAAGACAGGGGGCGCAGATGAAAAACTGTTTTTT. Its translation: CASKKTGGADEKLFF.

The chain has TRBV5-1 and TRBJ2-7, with TRBD1 as a possible D gene (6 bases). The CDR3 runs 14 residues. V was shortened by 7 bases and J by 0 bases, with 14 bases between the two germline ends. The V gene's germline CDR1 is SGHRS and CDR2 YFSETQ. The CDR3 is CASGLPGHSYEQYF. CDR3 bases: TGCGCCAGCGGATTACCGGGACACTCCTACGAGCAGTACTTC. The entire variable domain, with the rest obtained from reference TRBV5-1 and TRBJ2-7, is as follows: KAGVTQTPRYLIKTRGQQVTLSCSPISGHRSVSWYQQTPGQGLQFLFEYFSETQRNKGNFPGRFSGRQFSNSRSEMNVSTLELGDSALYLCASGLPGHSYEQYFGPGTRLTVT.

The chain couples TRBV5-1 to TRBJ2-7, with D tentatively TRBD2 (6 bases). CDR3 size: 13 residues. The germline CDR1 and CDR2 sequences are SGHRS and YFSETQ. V was pared by 4 bases and J by 6 bases, with 14 bases between. DNA for the CDR3: TGCGCCAGCAGCCCCGGGACTGCTCTCGAGCAGTACTTC. Translation gives CASSPGTALEQYF.

The CDR3 nucleotides read TGTGCCAGCAGCTTCGGGACAGGGGTTTTACATGGCTACACCTTC. Translation: CASSFGTGVLHGYTF. This chain connects TRBV7-2 to TRBJ1-2, with TRBD1 identical over 10 bases. The CDR3 is 15 amino acids. CDR1 is SGHTA and CDR2 is FQGNSA in the germline V gene. Trimming cost V 3 bases and J 6 bases; bases outside gene matches: 7. Supplemented by reference TRBV7-2 and TRBJ1-2, the full variable domain reads GAGVSQSPSNKVTEKGKDVELRCDPISGHTALYWYRQSLGQGLEFLIYFQGNSAPDKSGLPSDRFSAERTGGSVSTLTIQRTQQEDSAVYLCASSFGTGVLHGYTFGSGTRLTVV.

The chain carries TRBV3-1 (or the pseudogene TRBV3-2) and TRBJ1-1; D gene ambiguous. CDR3 length equals 14 residues. Deletions cut 1 base from V and 1 base from J, with 7 bases between. Germline V lookup: CDR1 LGHDT, CDR2 YNNKEL (reference sequence). CDR3 nucleotides: TGTGCCAGCAGCCAAGCGGAGGGGAACACTGAAGCTTTCTTT. This sequence encodes CASSQAEGNTEAFF.

This clone has a single count. The chain is built from TRBV5-8 and TRBJ2-7, with D perhaps TRBD1 (6 bases). Deletions cut 4 bases from V and 5 bases from J, with 13 bases between. The germline V gene encodes CDR1 SGHTS and CDR2 YDEGEE. The CDR3 is 13 amino acids. The CDR3 nucleotides are TGTGCCAGCAGCCCCCAACAGGGACACGAGCAGTACTTC. This codes for CASSPQQGHEQYF.

This chain links TRBV12-2 with TRBJ1-1; the table's D call, TRBD1, was not checked against the DNA. TRBV12-2 is assigned pseudogene status. The CDR3 is 14 amino acids. CDR3 nucleotides: TGTGCAAGCATACTGAGACAGGGAGGCACTGAAGCTTTCTTT. Its translation: CASILRQGGTEAFF.

This chain uses TRBV19 with TRBJ2-5; 11 positions agree with TRBD2. Trimming took 5 bases from V and 2 from J; bases not matched to a gene: 4. CDR1 is LNHDA, CDR2 SQIVND, per germline (reference sequence). The CDR3 covers 15 residues. CDR3: CASSALAGGQETQYF. The CDR3 DNA reads as TGTGCCAGTAGTGCTCTAGCGGGGGGACAAGAGACCCAGTACTTC.